This T cell receptor (beta chain) was sequenced for a study of T-cell memory formation after mild COVID-19. Libraries for TCRalpha and TCRbeta carried sample barcodes and unique molecular identifiers via 5'RACE. From the 5' RACE reads, TCRdb called clonotypes with MiXCR, one entry per CDR3 protein. This sample yields 130,000 to 150,000 distinct CDR3 sequences, of which 15% to 20% are seen a single time; over 2% belongs to the top ten. Germline lookup yields CDR1 SNHLY and CDR2 FYNNEI. With 4 bases clipped from V and 6 bases from J, the junction kept 0 bases outside the gene matches. The CDR3 loop spans 13 amino acids.

The clonotype originates from an adult woman who had mild COVID-19 (a few samples of this study predate the infection). Cell type and time point are not known. This chain joins TRBV2 and TRBJ2-2; 9 bases are shared with TRBD1. Sequencing was done on a sample of PBMCs or a T cell subset sorted from them (not recorded which). CDR3 loop: CASSGTGAGELFF. Here the CDR3 DNA reads TGTGCCAGCAGTGGGACAGGGGCCGGGGAGCTGTTTTTT.